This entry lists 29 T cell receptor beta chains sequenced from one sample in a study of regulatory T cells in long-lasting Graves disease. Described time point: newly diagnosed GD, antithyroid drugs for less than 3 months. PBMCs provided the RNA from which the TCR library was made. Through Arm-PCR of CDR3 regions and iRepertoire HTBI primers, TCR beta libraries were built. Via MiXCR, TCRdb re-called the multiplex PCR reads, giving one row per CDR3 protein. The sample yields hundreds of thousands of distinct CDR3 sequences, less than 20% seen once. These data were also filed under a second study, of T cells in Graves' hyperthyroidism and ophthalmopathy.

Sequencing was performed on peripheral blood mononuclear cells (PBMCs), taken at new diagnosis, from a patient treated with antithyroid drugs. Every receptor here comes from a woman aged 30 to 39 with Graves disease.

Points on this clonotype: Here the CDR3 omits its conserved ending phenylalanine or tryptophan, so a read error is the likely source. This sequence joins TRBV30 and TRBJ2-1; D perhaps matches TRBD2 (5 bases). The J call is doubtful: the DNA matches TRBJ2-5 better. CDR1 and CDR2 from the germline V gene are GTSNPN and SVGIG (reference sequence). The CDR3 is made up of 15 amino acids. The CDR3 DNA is TGTGCCTGGAGTGTATACCTGCGAGGGCAAGAGACCCAGTACTCC. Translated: CAWSVYLRGQETQYS.

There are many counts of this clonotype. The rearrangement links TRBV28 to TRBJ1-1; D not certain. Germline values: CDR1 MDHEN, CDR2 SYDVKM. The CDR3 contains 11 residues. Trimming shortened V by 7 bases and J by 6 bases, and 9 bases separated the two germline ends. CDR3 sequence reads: CASIRLPEAFF. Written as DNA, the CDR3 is TGTGCCAGCATCCGGCTCCCTGAAGCTTTCTTT.

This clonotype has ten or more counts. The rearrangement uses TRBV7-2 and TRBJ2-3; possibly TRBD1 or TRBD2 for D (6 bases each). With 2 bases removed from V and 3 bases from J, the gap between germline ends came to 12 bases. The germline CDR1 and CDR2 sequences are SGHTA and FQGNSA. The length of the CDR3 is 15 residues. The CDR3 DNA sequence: TGTGCCAGCAGCTTAAGCCAGGGGAGGACAGATACGCAGTATTTT. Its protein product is CASSLSQGRTDTQYF.

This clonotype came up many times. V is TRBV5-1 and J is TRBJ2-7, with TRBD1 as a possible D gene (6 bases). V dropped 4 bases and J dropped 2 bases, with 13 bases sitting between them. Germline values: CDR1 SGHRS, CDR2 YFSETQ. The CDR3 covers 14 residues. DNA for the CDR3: TGCGCCAGCAGCAGGGGGACCGGACCCTACGAGCAGTACTTC. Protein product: CASSRGTGPYEQYF.

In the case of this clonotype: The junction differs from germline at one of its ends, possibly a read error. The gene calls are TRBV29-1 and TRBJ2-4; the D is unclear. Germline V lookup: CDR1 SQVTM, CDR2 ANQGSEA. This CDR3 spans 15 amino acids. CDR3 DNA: TGCAGCGTTGAAAGCGTGAGTCAGGCCAAAAACGTTCAGTACTTC. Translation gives CSVESVSQAKNVQYF.

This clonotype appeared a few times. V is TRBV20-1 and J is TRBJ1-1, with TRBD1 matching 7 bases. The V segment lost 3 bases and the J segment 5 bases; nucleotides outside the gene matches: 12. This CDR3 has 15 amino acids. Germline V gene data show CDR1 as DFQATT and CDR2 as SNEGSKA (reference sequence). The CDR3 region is CSARVRQGSGTEAFF. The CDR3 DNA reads TGCAGTGCTAGGGTACGACAGGGTTCGGGGACTGAAGCTTTCTTT.

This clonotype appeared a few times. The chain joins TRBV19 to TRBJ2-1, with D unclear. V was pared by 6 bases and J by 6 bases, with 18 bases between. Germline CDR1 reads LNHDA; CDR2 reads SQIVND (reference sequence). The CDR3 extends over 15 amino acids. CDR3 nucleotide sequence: TGTGCCAGTAGCCAAGGGTTTTCCCCACGCAATGAGCAGTTCTTC. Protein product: CASSQGFSPRNEQFF.

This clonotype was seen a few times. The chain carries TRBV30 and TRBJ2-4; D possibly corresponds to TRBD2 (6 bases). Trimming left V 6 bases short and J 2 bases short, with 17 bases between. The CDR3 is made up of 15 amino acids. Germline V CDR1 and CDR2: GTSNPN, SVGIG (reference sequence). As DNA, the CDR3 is TGTGCCTGCAGACGGGGGATAGCAACCAAAAACATTCAGTACTTC. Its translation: CACRRGIATKNIQYF.

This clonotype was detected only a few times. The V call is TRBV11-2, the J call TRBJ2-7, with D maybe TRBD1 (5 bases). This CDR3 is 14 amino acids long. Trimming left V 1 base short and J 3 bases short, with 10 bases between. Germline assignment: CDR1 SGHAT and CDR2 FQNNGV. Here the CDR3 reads CASSLVQAIYEQYF. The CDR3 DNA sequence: TGTGCCAGCAGCTTAGTACAGGCTATCTACGAGCAGTACTTC. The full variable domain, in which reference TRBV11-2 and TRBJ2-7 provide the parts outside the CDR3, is EAGVAQSPRYKIIEKRQSVAFWCNPISGHATLYWYQQILGQGPKLLIQFQNNGVVDDSQLPKDRFSAERLKGVDSTLKIQPAKLEDSAVYLCASSLVQAIYEQYFGPGTRLTVT.

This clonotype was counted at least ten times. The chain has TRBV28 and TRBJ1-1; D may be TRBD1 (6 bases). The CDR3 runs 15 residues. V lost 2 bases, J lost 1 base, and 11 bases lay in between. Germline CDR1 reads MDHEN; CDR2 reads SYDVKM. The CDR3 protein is CASSLQQGANTEAFF. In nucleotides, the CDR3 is TGTGCCAGCAGTTTACAACAGGGAGCGAACACTGAAGCTTTCTTT.

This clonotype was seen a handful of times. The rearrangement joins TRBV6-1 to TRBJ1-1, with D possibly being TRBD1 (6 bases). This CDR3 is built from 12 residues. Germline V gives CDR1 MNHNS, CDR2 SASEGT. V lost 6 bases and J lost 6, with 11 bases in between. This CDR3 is CASRKGDAEAFF. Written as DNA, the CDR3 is TGTGCCAGCAGAAAGGGGGATGCTGAAGCTTTCTTT.

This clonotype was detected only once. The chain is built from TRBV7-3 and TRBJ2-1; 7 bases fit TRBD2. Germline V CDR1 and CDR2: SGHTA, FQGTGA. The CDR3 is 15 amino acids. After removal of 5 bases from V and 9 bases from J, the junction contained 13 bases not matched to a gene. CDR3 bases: TGTGCCAGCAGCCCGCGGGGGAGCTCCTTGGGTGAGCAGTTCTTC. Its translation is CASSPRGSSLGEQFF.

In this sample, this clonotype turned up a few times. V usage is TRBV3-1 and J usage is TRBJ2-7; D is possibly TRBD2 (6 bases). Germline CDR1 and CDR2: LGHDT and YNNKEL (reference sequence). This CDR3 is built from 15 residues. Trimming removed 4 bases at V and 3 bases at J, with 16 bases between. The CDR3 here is CASSPYGGEFYEQYF. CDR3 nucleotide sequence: TGTGCCAGCAGCCCGTACGGAGGGGAATTCTACGAGCAGTACTTC.

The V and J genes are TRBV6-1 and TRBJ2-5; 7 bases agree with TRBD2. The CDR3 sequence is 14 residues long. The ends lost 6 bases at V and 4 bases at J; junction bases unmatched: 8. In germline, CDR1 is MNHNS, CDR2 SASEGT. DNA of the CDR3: TGTGCCAGCAGGTGGGAGGGAGGAGGAGAGACCCAGTACTTC. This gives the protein CASRWEGGGETQYF.

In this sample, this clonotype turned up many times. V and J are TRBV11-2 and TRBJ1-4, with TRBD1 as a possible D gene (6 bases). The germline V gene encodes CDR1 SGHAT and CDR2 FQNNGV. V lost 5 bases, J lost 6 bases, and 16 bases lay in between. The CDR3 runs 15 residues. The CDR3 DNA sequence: TGTGCCAGCAGCAGCACAGGGACCAAAGATGAAAAACTGTTTTTT. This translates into CASSSTGTKDEKLFF.

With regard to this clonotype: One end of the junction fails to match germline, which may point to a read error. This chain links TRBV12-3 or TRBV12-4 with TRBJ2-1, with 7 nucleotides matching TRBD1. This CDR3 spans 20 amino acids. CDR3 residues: CASNLGATGLTRRLNNEQFF. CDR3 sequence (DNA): TGTGCCAGCAATTTAGGGGCGACAGGGCTAACGAGGCGGTTAAACAATGAGCAGTTCTTC.

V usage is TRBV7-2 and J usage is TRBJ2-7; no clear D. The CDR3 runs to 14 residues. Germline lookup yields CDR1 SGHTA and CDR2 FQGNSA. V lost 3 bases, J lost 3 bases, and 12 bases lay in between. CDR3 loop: CASSLAPTLYEQYF. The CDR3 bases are TGTGCCAGCAGCTTGGCCCCCACCCTCTACGAGCAGTACTTC.

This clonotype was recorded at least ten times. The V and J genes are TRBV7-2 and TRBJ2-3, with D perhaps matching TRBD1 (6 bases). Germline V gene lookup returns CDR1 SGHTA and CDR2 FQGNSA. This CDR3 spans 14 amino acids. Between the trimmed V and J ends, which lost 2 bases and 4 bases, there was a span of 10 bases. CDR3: CASSLQGSADTQYF. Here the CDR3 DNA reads TGTGCCAGCAGCTTACAGGGGAGCGCAGATACGCAGTATTTT.

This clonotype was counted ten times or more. The CDR3 sequence is CASSRFRENNNEQFF. The CDR3 nucleotides are TGCGCCAGCAGCCGGTTCAGGGAGAATAACAATGAGCAGTTCTTC. The chain employs TRBV5-1 and TRBJ2-1; D may be TRBD1 or TRBD2 (5 bases each). Between the trimmed V and J ends, which lost 4 bases and 5 bases, there was a span of 16 bases. The CDR3 runs 15 residues. Germline-derived CDR1 and CDR2 are SGHRS and YFSETQ.

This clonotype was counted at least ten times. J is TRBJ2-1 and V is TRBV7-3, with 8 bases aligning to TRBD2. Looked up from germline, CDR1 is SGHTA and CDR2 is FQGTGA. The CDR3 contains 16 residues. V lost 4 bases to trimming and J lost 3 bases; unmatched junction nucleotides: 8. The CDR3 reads CASSYTSGGDYNEQFF. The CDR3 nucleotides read TGTGCCAGCAGCTACACTAGCGGCGGCGACTACAATGAGCAGTTCTTC.

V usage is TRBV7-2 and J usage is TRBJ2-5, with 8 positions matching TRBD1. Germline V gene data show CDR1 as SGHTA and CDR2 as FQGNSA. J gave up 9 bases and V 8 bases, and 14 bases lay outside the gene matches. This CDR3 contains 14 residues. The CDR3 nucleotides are TGTGCCAGCCGAGGACAGGGCGCATCTGAGGCCCAGTACTTC. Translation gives CASRGQGASEAQYF.

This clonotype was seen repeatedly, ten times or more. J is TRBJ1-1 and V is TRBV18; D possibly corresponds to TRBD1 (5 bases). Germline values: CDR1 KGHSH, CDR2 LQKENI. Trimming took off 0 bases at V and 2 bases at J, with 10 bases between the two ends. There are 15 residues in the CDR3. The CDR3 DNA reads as TGTGCCAGCTCACCACCAGGGGCCCTAAACACTGAAGCTTTCTTT. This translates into CASSPPGALNTEAFF.

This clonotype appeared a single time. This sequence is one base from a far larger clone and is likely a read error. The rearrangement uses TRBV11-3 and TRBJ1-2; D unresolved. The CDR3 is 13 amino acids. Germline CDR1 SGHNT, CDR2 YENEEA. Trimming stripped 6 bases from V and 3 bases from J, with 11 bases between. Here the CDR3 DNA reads TGTGCCAGCAGACGACATCTAGACTATGGCTACACCTTC. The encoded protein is CASRRHLDYGYTF.

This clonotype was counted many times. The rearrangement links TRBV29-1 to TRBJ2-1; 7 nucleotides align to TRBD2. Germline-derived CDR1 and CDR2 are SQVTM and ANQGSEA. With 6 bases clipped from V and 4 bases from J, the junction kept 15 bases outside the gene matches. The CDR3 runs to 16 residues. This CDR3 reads CSVLLWKGRAYNEQFF. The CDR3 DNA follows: TGCAGCGTCCTACTGTGGAAGGGGAGGGCATACAATGAGCAGTTCTTC.

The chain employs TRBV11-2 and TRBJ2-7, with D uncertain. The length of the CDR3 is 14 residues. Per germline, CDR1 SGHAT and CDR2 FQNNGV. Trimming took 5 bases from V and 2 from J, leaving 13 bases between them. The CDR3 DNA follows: TGTGCCAGCAGCCGCAGCAGGTGGACCTACGAGCAGTACTTC. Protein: CASSRSRWTYEQYF.

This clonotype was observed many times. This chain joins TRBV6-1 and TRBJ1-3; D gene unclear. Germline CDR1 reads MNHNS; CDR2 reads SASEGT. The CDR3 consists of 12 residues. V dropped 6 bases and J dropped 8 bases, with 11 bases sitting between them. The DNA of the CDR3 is TGTGCCAGCAGCCTAAGCGGGGACACCATATATTTT. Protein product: CASSLSGDTIYF.

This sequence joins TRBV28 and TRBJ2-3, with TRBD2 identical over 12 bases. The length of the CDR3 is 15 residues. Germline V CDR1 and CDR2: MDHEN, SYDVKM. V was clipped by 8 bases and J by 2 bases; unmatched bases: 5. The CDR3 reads CASGRTSGITDTQYF. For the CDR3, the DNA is TGTGCCAGCGGGCGGACTAGCGGGATCACAGATACGCAGTATTTT.

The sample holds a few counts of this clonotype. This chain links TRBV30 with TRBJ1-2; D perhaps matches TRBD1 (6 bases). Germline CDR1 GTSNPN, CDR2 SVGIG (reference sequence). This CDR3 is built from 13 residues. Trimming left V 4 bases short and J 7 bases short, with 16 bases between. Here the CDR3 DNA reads TGTGCCTGGATGACAGGTCCGGGTGGTGGCTACACCTTC. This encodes CAWMTGPGGGYTF.

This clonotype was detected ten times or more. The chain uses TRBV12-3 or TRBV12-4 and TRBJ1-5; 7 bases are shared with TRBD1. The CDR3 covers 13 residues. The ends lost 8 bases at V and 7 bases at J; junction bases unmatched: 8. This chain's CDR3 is CASQEGAGQPQHF. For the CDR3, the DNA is TGTGCCAGCCAGGAGGGGGCCGGACAGCCCCAGCATTTT.